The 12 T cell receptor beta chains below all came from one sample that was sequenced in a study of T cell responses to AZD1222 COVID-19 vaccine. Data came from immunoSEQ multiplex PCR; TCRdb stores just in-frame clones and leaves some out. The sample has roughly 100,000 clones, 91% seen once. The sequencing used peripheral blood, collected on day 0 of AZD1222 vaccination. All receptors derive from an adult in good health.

DNA for the CDR3: TGTGCCAGCAGCTTAGCGGTTCGGTACCGGGAGGGCCGGCAGACTTGGCGGAATGAGCAGTTCTTC. Amino acid sequence: CASSLAVRYREGRQTWRNEQFF. This chain links TRBV7-2 with TRBJ2-1, with 8 bases identical to TRBD2. The trim removed 0 bases at V and 7 bases at J, leaving 26 bases unmatched. The germline CDR1 and CDR2 sequences are SGHTA and FQGNSA. This CDR3 has 22 amino acids.

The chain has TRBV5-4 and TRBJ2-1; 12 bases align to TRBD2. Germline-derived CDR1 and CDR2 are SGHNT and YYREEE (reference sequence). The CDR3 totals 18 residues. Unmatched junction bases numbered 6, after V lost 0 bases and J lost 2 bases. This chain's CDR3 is CASSLEGTSGFPYNEQFF. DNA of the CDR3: TGTGCCAGCAGCTTGGAAGGGACTAGCGGGTTCCCCTACAATGAGCAGTTCTTC.

CDR3 DNA: TGTGCCAGCAGCTTGGACAGGGCCGGGGGTCAGCCCCAGCATTTT. It translates to CASSLDRAGGQPQHF. This rearrangement joins TRBV7-8 to TRBJ1-5; 8 positions match TRBD1. Losses at the gene ends were 3 bases for V and 6 bases for J; bases not matched to a gene: 7. CDR1 is SGHVS and CDR2 is FQNEAQ in the germline V gene. CDR3 length equals 15 residues.

CDR3 residues: CASSRDGTRDGEQYF. The CDR3 nucleotides read TGTGCCAGTAGTAGAGACGGGACCAGGGATGGGGAGCAGTACTTC. V usage is TRBV19 and J usage is TRBJ2-7, with D perhaps being TRBD1 or TRBD2 (5 bases each). The V and J ends lost 4 bases and 7 bases respectively, with 20 bases between them. The CDR3 totals 15 residues. Germline loops: CDR1 LNHDA, CDR2 SQIVND (reference sequence).

The CDR3 spells CASSRNTGDNEQFF. The CDR3 region has the DNA TGTGCCAGCAGCCGCAATACAGGGGACAATGAGCAGTTCTTC. The chain links TRBV27 to TRBJ2-1, with TRBD1 identical over 7 bases. Trimming at V came to 6 bases and at J to 5 bases, leaving 7 bases not matched to a gene. Germline CDR1 is MNHEY and CDR2 is SMNVEV (reference sequence). CDR3 length: 14 residues.

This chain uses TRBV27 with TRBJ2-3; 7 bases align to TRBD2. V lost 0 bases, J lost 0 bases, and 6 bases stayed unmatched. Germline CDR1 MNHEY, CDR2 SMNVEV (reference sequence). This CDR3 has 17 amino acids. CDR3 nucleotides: TGTGCCAGCAGTTTATCAGGGGACTATTTTAGCACAGATACGCAGTATTTT. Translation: CASSLSGDYFSTDTQYF.

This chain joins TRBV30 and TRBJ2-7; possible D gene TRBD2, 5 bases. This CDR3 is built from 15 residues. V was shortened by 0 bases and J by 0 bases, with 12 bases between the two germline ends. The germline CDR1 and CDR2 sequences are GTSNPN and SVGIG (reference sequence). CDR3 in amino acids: CAWSVASPRSYEQYF. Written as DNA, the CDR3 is TGTGCCTGGAGTGTAGCTAGCCCCCGCTCCTACGAGCAGTACTTC.

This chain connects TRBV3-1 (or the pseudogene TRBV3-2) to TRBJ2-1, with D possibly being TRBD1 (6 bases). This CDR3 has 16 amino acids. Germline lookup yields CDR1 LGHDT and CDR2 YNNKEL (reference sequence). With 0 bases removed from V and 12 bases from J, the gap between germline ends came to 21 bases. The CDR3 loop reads CASSQDPFLQGKGQFF. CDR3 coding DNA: TGTGCCAGCAGCCAAGATCCTTTCTTACAGGGAAAAGGGCAGTTCTTC.

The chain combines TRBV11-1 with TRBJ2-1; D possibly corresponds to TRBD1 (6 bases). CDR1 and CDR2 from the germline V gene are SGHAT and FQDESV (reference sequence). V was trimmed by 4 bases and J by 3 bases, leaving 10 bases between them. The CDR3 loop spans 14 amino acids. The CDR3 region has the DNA TGTGCCAGCAGCTCACCACAGGGCTACAATGAGCAGTTCTTC. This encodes CASSSPQGYNEQFF.

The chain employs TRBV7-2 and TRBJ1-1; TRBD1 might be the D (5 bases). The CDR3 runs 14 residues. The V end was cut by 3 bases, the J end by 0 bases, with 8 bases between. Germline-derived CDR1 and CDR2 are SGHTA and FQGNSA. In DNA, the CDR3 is TGTGCCAGCAGCTTGGGGGGACTGAACACTGAAGCTTTCTTT. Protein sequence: CASSLGGLNTEAFF.

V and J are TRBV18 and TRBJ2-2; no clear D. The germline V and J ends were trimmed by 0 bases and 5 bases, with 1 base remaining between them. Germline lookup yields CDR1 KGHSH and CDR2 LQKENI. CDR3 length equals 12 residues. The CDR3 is CASSPPTGELFF. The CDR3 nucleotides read TGTGCCAGCTCACCACCGACCGGGGAGCTGTTTTTT. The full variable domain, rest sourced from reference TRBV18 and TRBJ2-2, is NAGVMQNPRHLVRRRGQEARLRCSPMKGHSHVYWYRQLPEEGLKFMVYLQKENIIDESGMPKERFSAEFPKEGPSILRIQQVVRGDSAAYFCASSPPTGELFFGEGSRLTVL.

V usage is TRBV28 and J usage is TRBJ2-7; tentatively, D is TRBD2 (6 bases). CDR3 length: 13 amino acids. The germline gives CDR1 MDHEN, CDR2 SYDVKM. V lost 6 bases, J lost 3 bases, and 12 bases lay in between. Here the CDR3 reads CASRSGVIYEQYF. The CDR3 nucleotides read TGTGCCAGCAGGTCGGGAGTTATCTACGAGCAGTACTTC.